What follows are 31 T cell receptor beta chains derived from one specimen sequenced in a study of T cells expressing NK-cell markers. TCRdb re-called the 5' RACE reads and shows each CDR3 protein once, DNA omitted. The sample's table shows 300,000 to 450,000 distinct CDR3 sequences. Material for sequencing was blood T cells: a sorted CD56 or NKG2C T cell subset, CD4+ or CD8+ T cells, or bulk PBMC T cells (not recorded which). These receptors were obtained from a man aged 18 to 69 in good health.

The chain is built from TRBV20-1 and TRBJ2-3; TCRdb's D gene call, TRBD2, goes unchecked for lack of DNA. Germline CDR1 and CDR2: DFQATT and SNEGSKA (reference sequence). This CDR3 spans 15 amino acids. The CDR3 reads CSASKRTSTPDTQYF.

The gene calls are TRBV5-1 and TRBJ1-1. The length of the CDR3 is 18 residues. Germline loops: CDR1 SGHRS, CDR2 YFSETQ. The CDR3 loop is CASSSQGILLDSNTEVFF.

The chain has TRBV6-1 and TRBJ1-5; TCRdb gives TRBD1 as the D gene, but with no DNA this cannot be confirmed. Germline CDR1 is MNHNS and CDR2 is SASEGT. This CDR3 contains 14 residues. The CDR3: CASSTEGAAQPQHF.

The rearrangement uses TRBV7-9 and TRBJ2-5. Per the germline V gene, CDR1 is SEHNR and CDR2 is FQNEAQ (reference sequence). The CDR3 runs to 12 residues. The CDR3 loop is CASSLLTETQYF.

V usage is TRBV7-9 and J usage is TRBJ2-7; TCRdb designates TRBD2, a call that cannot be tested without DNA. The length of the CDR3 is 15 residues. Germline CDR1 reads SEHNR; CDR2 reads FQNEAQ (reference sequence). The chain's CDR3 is CASTETAERTYEQYF.

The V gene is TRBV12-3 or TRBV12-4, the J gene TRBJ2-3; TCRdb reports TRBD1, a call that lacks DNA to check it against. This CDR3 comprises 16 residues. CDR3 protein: CASSFVRGGNTDTQYF.

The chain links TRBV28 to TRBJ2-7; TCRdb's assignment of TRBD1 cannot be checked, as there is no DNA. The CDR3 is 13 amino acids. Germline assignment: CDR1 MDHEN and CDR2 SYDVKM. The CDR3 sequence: CASSIPGGGEQYF.

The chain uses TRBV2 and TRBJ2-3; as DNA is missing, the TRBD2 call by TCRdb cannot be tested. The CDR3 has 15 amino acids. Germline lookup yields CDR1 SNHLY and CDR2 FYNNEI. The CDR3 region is CASNLLASSTDTQYF. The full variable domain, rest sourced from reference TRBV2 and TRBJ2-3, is EPEVTQTPSHQVTQMGQEVILRCVPISNHLYFYWYRQILGQKVEFLVSFYNNEISEKSEIFDDQFSVERPDGSNFTLKIRSTKLEDSAMYFCASNLLASSTDTQYFGPGTRLTVL.

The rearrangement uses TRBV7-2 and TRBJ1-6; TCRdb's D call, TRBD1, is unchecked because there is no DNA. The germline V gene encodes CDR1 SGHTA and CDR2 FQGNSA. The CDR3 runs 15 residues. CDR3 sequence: CASSSRTGRNSPLHF.

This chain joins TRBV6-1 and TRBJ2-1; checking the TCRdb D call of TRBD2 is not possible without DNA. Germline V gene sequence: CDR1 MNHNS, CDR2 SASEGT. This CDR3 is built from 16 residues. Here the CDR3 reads CASRETSGGAMGEQFF.

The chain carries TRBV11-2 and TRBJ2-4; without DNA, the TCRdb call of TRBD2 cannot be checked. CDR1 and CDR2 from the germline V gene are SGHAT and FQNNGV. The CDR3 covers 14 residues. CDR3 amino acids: CASSPRLAGNIQYF.

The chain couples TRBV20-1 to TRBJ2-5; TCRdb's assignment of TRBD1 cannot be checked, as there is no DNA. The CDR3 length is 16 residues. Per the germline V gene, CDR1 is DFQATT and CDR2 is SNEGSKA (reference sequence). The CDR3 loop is CSARSWTGGHKETQYF.

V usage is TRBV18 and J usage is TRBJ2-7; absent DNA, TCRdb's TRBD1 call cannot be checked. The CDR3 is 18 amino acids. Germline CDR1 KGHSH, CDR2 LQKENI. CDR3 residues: CASSPRKLTGGTAYEQYF.

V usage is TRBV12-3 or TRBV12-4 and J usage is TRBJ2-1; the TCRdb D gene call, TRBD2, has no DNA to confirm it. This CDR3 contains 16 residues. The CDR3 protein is CASSFRTSGGGNEQFF.

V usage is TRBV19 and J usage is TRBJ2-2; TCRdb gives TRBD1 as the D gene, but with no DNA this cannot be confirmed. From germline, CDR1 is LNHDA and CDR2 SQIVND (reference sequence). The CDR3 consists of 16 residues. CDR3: CASTLQGGWGPGELFF. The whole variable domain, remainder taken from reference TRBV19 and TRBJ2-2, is DGGITQSPKYLFRKEGQNVTLSCEQNLNHDAMYWYRQDPGQGLRLIYYSQIVNDFQKGDIAEGYSVSREKKESFPLTVTSAQKNPTAFYLCASTLQGGWGPGELFFGEGSRLTVL.

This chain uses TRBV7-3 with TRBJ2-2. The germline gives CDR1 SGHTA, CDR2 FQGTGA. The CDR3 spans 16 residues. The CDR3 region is CASSLTPEKNTGELFF. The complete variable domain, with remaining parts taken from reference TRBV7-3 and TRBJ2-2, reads GAGVSQTPSNKVTEKGKYVELRCDPISGHTALYWYRQSLGQGPEFLIYFQGTGAADDSGLPNDRFFAVRPEGSVSTLKIQRTERGDSAVYLCASSLTPEKNTGELFFGEGSRLTVL.

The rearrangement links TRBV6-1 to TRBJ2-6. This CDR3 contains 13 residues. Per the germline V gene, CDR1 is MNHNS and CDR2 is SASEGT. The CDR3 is CASSEGWSGVLTF.

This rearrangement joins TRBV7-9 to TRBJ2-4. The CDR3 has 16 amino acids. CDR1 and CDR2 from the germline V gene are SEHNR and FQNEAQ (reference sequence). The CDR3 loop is CASSLVQGLAKNIQYF.

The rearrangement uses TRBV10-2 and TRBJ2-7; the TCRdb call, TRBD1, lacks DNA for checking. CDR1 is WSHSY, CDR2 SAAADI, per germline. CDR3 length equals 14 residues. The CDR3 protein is CASTETGTFYEQYF.

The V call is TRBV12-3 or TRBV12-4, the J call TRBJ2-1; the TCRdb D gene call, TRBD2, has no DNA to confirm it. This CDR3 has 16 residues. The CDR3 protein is CASSPLGAGGPPEQFF.

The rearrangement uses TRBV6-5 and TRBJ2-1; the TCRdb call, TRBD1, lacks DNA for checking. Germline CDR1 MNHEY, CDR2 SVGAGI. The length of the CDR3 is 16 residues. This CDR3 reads CASSYDRGPIYNEQFF.

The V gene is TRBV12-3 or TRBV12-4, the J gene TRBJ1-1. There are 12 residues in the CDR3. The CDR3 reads CASSDLLGEAFF.

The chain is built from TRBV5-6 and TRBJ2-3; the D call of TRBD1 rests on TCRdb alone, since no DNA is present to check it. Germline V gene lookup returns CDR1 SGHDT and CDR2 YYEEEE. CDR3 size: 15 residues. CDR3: CASSRGGGVPSTQYF.

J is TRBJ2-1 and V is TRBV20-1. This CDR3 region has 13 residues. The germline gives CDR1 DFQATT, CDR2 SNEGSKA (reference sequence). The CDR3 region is CSARFTPYNEQFF.

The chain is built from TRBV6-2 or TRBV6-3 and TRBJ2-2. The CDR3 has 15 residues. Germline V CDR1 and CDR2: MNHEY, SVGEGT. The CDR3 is CASSYSRTITGELFF.

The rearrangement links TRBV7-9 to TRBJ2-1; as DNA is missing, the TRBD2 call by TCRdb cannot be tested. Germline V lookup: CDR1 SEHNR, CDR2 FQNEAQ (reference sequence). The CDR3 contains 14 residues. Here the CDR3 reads CASSLPSGHNEQFF.

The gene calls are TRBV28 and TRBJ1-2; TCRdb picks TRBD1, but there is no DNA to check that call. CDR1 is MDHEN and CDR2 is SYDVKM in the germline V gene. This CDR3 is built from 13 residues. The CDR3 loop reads CASSLPGNYGYTF.

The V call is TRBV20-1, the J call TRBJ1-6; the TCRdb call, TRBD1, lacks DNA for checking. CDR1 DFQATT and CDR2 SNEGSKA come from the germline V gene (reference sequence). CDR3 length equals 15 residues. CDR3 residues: CSARDKRTPNSPLHF.

CDR3 residues: CASAGGAYGYTF. This chain uses TRBV12-3 or TRBV12-4 with TRBJ1-2; with no DNA, the TCRdb D assignment of TRBD1 cannot be verified. This CDR3 spans 12 amino acids.

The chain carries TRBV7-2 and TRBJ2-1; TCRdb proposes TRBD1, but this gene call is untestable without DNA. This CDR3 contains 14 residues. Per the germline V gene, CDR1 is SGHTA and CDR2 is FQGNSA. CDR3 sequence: CASSRGGAHNEQFF. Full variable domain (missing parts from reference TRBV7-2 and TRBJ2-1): GAGVSQSPSNKVTEKGKDVELRCDPISGHTALYWYRQSLGQGLEFLIYFQGNSAPDKSGLPSDRFSAERTGGSVSTLTIQRTQQEDSAVYLCASSRGGAHNEQFFGPGTRLTVL.

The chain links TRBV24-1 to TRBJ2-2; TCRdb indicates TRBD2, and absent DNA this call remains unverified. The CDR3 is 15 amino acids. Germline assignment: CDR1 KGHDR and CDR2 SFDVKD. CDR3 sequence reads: CATSSGGVVAGELFF.